Only a few counts were recorded for the clone carrying this T cell receptor beta chain. The data were obtained in a study of patients and donors after allogeneic stem cell transplantation. The germline V and J ends were trimmed by 8 bases and 5 bases, with 15 bases remaining between them. In germline, CDR1 is SEHNR, CDR2 FQNEAQ (reference sequence). CDR3 size: 13 residues. In TCRdb, the RT-PCR reads were re-called with MiXCR into one record per CDR3 protein. This table holds about 40,000 distinct CDR3 sequences, about 30% found once. The origin of this receptor is a human donor who was either an allogeneic HSCT recipient or a stem cell or donor lymphocyte infusion donor (not recorded which). It is not recorded whose cells these are; they may come from a transplant donor. Sequenced input: blood, either unsorted or a sorted T cell fraction (not recorded which). The chain links TRBV7-9 to TRBJ1-1; TRBD1 might be the D (5 bases). CDR3 in amino acids: CASRAPGKTEAFF. CDR3 nucleotide sequence: TGTGCCAGCCGTGCTCCAGGGAAGACTGAAGCTTTCTTT.